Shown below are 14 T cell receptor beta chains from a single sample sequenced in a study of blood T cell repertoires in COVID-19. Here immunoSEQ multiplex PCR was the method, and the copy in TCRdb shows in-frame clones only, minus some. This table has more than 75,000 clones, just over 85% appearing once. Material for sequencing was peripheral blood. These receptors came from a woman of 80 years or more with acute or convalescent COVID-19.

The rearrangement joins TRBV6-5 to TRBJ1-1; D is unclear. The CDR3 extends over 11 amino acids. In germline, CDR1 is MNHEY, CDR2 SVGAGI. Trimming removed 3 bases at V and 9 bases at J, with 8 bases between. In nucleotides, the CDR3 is TGTGCCAGCAGTTATGCAGATAAAGCTTTCTTT. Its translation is CASSYADKAFF.

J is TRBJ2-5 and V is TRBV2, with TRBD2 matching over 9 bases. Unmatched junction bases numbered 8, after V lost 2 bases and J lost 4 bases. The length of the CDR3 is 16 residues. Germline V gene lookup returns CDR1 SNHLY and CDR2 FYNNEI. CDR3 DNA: TGTGCCAGCAGTGAAAGGCTAGCGGGGTGGGGAGAGACCCAGTACTTC. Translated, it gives CASSERLAGWGETQYF.

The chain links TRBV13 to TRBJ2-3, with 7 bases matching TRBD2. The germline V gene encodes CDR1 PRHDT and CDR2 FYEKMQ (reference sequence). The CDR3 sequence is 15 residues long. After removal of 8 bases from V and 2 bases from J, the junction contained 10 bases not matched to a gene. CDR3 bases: TGTGCCAGCTACTCCGGGACTACAGACACAGATACGCAGTATTTT. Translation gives CASYSGTTDTDTQYF.

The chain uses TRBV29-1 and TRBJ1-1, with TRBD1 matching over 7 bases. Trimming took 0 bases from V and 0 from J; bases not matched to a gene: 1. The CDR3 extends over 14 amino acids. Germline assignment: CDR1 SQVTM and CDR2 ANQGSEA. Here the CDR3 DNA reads TGCAGCGTTGAAGAGGGACAGTTGAACACTGAAGCTTTCTTT. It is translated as CSVEEGQLNTEAFF. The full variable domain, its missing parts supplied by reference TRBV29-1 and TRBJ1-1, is SAVISQKPSRDICQRGTSLTIQCQVDSQVTMMFWYRQQPGQSLTLIATANQGSEATYESGFVIDKFPISRPNLTFSTLTVSNMSPEDSSIYLCSVEEGQLNTEAFFGQGTRLTVV.

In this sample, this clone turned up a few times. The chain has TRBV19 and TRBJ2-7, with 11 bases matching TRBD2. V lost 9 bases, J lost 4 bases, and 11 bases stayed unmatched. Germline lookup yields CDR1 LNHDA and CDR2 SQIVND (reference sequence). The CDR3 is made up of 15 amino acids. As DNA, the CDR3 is TGTGCCAGCGGCCTTACTAGCGGGGGTTCGTACGAGCAGTACTTC. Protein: CASGLTSGGSYEQYF.

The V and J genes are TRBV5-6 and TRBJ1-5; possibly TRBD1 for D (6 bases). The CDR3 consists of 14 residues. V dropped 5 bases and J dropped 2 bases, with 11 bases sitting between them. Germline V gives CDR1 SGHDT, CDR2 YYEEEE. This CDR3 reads CASRLAGGNQPQHF. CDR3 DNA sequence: TGTGCCAGCAGACTGGCAGGGGGCAATCAGCCCCAGCATTTT. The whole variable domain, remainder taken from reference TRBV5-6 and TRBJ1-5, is DAGVTQSPTHLIKTRGQQVTLRCSPKSGHDTVSWYQQALGQGPQFIFQYYEEEERQRGNFPDRFSGHQFPNYSSELNVNALLLGDSALYLCASRLAGGNQPQHFGDGTRLSIL.

The CDR3 DNA reads TGTGCCAGCAGCCCCCGAGGCAGTACGGATCAGCCCCAGCATTTT. As protein: CASSPRGSTDQPQHF. The chain uses TRBV7-9 and TRBJ1-5, with D unclear. The germline V and J ends were trimmed by 5 bases and 5 bases, with 16 bases remaining between them. CDR3 length equals 15 residues. Germline V lookup: CDR1 SEHNR, CDR2 FQNEAQ (reference sequence).

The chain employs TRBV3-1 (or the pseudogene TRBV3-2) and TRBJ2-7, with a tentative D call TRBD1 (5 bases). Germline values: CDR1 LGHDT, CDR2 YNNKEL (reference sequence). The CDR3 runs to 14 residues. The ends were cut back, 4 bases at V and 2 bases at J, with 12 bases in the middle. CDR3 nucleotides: TGTGCCAGCAGCCTCTTTGGGGCCACCTACGAGCAGTACTTC. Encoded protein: CASSLFGATYEQYF.

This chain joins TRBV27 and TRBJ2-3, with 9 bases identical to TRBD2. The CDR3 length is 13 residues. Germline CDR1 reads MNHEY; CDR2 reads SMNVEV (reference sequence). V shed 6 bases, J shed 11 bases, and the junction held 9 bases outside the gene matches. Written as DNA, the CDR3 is TGTGCCAGCAGCTTCAGCGGGAGGCAAATGCAGTATTTT. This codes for CASSFSGRQMQYF.

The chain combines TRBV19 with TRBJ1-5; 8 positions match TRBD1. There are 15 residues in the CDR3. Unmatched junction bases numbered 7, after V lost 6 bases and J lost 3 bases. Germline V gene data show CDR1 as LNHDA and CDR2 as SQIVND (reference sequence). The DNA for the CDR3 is TGTGCCAGTAGCACACCGGGACAGGTCAATCAGCCCCAGCATTTT. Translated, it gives CASSTPGQVNQPQHF.

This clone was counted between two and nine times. In DNA form, the CDR3 reads TGTGCCAGCAGTGGTGGACTAGGTTCCACAGATACGCAGTATTTT. Protein product: CASSGGLGSTDTQYF. This sequence joins TRBV2 and TRBJ2-3; 7 bases map to TRBD2. Per the germline V gene, CDR1 is SNHLY and CDR2 is FYNNEI. J was trimmed by 2 bases and V by 4 bases; bases with no gene match: 6. The CDR3 sequence is 15 residues long.

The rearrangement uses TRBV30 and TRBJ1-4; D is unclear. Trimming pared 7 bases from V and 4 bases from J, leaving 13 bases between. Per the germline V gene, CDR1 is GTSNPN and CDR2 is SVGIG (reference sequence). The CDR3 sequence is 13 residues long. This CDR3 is CASKTLINEKLFF. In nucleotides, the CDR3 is TGTGCCTCAAAAACTCTCATTAATGAAAAACTGTTTTTT.

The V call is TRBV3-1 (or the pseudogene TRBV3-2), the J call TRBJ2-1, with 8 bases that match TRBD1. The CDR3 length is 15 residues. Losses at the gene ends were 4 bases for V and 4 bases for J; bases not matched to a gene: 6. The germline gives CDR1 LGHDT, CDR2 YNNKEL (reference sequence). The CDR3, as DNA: TGTGCCAGCAGCCTCCGACAGGGGCCATACAATGAGCAGTTCTTC. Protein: CASSLRQGPYNEQFF.

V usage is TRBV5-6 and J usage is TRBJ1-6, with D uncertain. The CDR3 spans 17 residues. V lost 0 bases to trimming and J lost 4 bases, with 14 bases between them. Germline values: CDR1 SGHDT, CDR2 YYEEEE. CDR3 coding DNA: TGTGCCAGCAGCTTGGCGAAGAGCCTAGTTTATAATTCACCCCTCCACTTT. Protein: CASSLAKSLVYNSPLHF.